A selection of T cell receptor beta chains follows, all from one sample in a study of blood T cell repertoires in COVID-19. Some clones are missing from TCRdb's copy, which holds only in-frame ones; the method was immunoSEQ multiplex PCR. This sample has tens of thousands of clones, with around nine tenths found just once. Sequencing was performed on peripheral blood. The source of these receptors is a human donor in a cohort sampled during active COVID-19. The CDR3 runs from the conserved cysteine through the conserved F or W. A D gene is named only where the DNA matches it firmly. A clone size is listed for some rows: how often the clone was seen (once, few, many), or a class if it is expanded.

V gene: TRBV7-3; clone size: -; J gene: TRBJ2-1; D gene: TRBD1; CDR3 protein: CASSDIQGAGNEQFF; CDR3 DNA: TGTGCCAGCAGCGACATACAGGGGGCTGGGAATGAGCAGTTCTTC
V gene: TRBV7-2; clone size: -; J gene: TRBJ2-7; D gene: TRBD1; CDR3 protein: CASSPRGGQGAYEQYF; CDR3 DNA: TGTGCCAGCAGCCCGAGGGGTGGACAGGGGGCCTACGAGCAGTACTTC
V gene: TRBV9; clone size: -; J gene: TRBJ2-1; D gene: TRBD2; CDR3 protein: CASSHPRGLAGAPSYNEQFF; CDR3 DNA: TGTGCCAGCAGCCACCCAAGGGGGCTAGCGGGGGCCCCATCATACAATGAGCAGTTCTTC
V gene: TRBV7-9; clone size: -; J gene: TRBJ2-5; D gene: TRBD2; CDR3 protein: CASSLALASGAQETQYF; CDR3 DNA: TGTGCCAGCAGCTTAGCGCTTGCTAGCGGGGCTCAAGAGACCCAGTACTTC
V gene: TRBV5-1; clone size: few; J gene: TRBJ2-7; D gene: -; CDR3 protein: CASSTGTLTYEQYF; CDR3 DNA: TGCGCCAGCAGCACGGGGACACTTACTTACGAGCAGTACTTC
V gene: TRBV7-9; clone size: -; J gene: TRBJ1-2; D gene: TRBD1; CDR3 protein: CASSDRGLRNYGYTF; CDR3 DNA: TGTGCCAGCAGCGACAGGGGGCTAAGGAACTATGGCTACACCTTC
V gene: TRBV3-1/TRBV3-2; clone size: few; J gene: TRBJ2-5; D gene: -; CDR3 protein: CASNDAPGETQYF; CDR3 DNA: TGTGCCAGCAACGACGCCCCAGGGGAGACCCAGTACTTC
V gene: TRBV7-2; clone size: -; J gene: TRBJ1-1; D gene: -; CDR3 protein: CASSLEHHNTEAFF; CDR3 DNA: TGTGCCAGCAGCTTAGAGCACCACAACACTGAAGCTTTCTTT
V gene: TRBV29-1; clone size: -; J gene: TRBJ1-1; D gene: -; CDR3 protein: CSVDGRMNTEAFF; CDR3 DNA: TGCAGCGTTGACGGGAGAATGAACACTGAAGCTTTCTTT
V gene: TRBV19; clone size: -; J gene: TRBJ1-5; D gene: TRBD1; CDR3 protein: CASSNGQGHSNQPQHF; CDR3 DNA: TGTGCCAGTAGTAATGGACAGGGGCATAGCAATCAGCCCCAGCATTTT
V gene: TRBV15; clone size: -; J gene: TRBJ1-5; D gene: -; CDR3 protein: CATSGGRGHSNQPQHF; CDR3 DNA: TGTGCCACCAGCGGAGGCAGGGGACATAGCAATCAGCCCCAGCATTTT
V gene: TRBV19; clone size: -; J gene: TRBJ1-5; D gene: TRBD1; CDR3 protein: CASSIGVTGGRQPQHF; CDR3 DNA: TGTGCCAGTAGTATTGGGGTAACAGGGGGCAGGCAGCCCCAGCATTTT
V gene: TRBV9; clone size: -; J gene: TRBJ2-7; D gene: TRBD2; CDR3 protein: CASSESGSAYEQYF; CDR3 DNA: TGTGCCAGCAGCGAAAGCGGGAGTGCCTACGAGCAGTACTTC
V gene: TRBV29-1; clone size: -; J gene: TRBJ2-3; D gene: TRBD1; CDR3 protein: CSGVSGQGVADTQYF; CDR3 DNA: TGCAGCGGAGTCTCGGGACAGGGGGTCGCAGATACGCAGTATTTT
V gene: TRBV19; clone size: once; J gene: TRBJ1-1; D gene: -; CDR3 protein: CASISGNTEAFF; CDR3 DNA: TGTGCCAGTATCTCAGGGAACACTGAAGCTTTCTTT
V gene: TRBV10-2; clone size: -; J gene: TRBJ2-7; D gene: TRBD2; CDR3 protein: CASSEGLAGGPGRYEQYF; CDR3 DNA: TGCGCCAGCAGTGAAGGACTAGCGGGGGGGCCCGGGAGGTACGAGCAGTACTTC
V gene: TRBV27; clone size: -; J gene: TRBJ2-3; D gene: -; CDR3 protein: CASRAAYSTDTQYF; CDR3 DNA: TGTGCCAGCAGGGCGGCTTATAGCACAGATACGCAGTATTTT
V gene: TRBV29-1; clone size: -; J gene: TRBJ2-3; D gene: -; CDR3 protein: CSVEEGPDTQYF; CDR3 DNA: TGCAGCGTTGAGGAGGGCCCAGATACGCAGTATTTT
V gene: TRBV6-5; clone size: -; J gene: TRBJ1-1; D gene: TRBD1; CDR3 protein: CASSYGQGTEAFF; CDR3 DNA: TGTGCCAGCAGTTATGGACAGGGAACTGAAGCTTTCTTT
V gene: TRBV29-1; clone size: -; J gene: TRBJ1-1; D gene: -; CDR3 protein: CSVESGEEMNTEAFF; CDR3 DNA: TGCAGCGTTGAAAGCGGAGAAGAGATGAACACTGAAGCTTTCTTT
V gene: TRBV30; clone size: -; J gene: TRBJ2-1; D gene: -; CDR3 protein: CAWSVLYNEQFF; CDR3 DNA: TGTGCCTGGAGTGTTCTTTACAATGAGCAGTTCTTC